The 13 T cell receptor beta chains below all came from one sample that was sequenced in a study of response to subunit inactivated influenza vaccine. TCRdb called the RT-PCR reads again in MiXCR, with one record for every CDR3 protein. Here the sample spans 500,000 to 550,000 distinct CDR3 sequences, approximately 7.6% being singletons. The source material was PBMCs from blood, sampled less than 25 months after vaccination. The receptors were sampled from a man aged 45-69 years who received an inactivated influenza vaccine.

This clonotype was seen a handful of times. V gene TRBV20-1 combines with J gene TRBJ1-4; 8 bases fit TRBD1. Germline V CDR1 and CDR2: DFQATT, SNEGSKA (reference sequence). The CDR3 contains 12 residues. V lost 4 bases to trimming and J lost 8 bases; unmatched junction nucleotides: 3. In DNA form, the CDR3 reads TGCAGTGCTACCCGGGACAGGGAAAAACTGTTTTTT. Translating it yields CSATRDREKLFF.

This clonotype was observed many times. The chain recombines TRBV10-3 with TRBJ2-3, with D hard to call. Trimming took 3 bases from V and 3 from J, leaving 10 bases between them. Germline CDR1 is ENHRY and CDR2 is SYGVKD. The CDR3 extends over 14 amino acids. CDR3 nucleotides: TGTGCCATCAGTGACACGGATAAGACAGATACGCAGTATTTT. Encoded protein: CAISDTDKTDTQYF.

This clonotype was detected only a few times. The chain carries TRBV12-3 or TRBV12-4 and TRBJ1-6, with 7 bases aligning to TRBD1. V lost 5 bases and J lost 10; bases outside the gene matches: 11. The CDR3 runs 15 residues. The CDR3 region is CASSKRQGSTSPLHF. For the CDR3, the DNA is TGTGCCAGCAGTAAGAGACAGGGCTCTACGTCACCCCTCCACTTT.

This clonotype was found many times. V gene TRBV3-1 combines with J gene TRBJ2-1; TRBD2 agrees at 8 bases. Losses at the gene ends were 0 bases for V and 4 bases for J; bases not matched to a gene: 2. Germline values: CDR1 LGHDT, CDR2 YNNKEL (reference sequence). The CDR3 consists of 15 residues. CDR3 protein: CASSQETSGYNEQFF. In DNA form, the CDR3 reads TGTGCCAGCAGCCAAGAAACTAGCGGATACAATGAGCAGTTCTTC.

This clonotype was recorded at least ten times. The gene calls are TRBV7-2 and TRBJ1-1; no definite D call. Trimming took 2 bases from V and 3 from J, leaving 19 bases between them. The germline V gene encodes CDR1 SGHTA and CDR2 FQGNSA. This CDR3 comprises 17 residues. Here the CDR3 DNA reads TGTGCCAGCAGCTTAATGAGGCTCGAGGGAAGCGACACTGAAGCTTTCTTT. Translating it yields CASSLMRLEGSDTEAFF. The full variable domain, with the rest looked up from reference TRBV7-2 and TRBJ1-1, is GAGVSQSPSNKVTEKGKDVELRCDPISGHTALYWYRQSLGQGLEFLIYFQGNSAPDKSGLPSDRFSAERTGGSVSTLTIQRTQQEDSAVYLCASSLMRLEGSDTEAFFGQGTRLTVV.

The table lists this clonotype with many counts. The CDR3 region has the DNA TGTGCCATCAGTGAGTCGAGTCCGGGGGCAGGAGAGACCCAGTACTTC. Translating gives CAISESSPGAGETQYF. The chain carries TRBV10-3 and TRBJ2-5; perhaps D is TRBD1 or TRBD2 (6 bases each). In germline, CDR1 is ENHRY, CDR2 SYGVKD. With 0 bases removed from V and 4 bases from J, the gap between germline ends came to 15 bases. The CDR3 is 16 amino acids.

This clonotype was observed at least ten times. This sequence joins TRBV5-1 and TRBJ1-2; 11 bases map to TRBD1. CDR1 and CDR2 (germline): SGHRS, YFSETQ. The CDR3 is made up of 13 amino acids. The V segment lost 4 bases and the J segment 6 bases; nucleotides outside the gene matches: 2. CDR3 DNA: TGCGCCAGCAGCCCGGACAGGGGGCATGGCTACACCTTC. Protein product: CASSPDRGHGYTF.

The DNA of the CDR3 is TGTGCCAGCAGCTTCTTTCCACTAGCGGGGGATACGCAGTATTTT. It is translated as CASSFFPLAGDTQYF. V is TRBV7-2 and J is TRBJ2-3; TRBD2 matches 10 bases. In germline, CDR1 is SGHTA, CDR2 FQGNSA. The CDR3 has 15 amino acids. The V gene end was trimmed by 3 bases and the J gene end by 6 bases; junction bases not matched to a gene: 6.

This clonotype was seen a handful of times. The chain has TRBV19 and TRBJ2-7; maybe TRBD1 (6 bases). The CDR3 runs 12 residues. Trimming cost V 4 bases and J 6 bases, with 10 bases left between them. Germline CDR1 is LNHDA and CDR2 is SQIVND (reference sequence). The CDR3 DNA is TGTGCCAGTAGTAAGGACAGCTTCGAGCAGTACTTC. Translated, it gives CASSKDSFEQYF.

This clonotype was detected ten times or more. The chain uses TRBV15 and TRBJ2-3, with TRBD2 as a possible D gene (5 bases). The V end was cut by 0 bases, the J end by 7 bases, with 11 bases between. The CDR3 length is 14 residues. Germline values: CDR1 LNHNV, CDR2 YYDKDF (reference sequence). The chain's CDR3 is CATSRDEGGNTQYF. In DNA, the CDR3 is TGTGCCACCAGCAGAGATGAGGGCGGTAATACGCAGTATTTT.

This clonotype turned up a few times. The chain joins TRBV27 to TRBJ2-3; D ambiguous. The CDR3 totals 15 residues. Germline V gene data show CDR1 as MNHEY and CDR2 as SMNVEV (reference sequence). V was shortened by 5 bases and J by 0 bases, with 12 bases between the two germline ends. The CDR3 coding sequence is TGTGCCAGCAGTAAATACACGTATAGCACAGATACGCAGTATTTT. This sequence encodes CASSKYTYSTDTQYF.

This clonotype was recorded a few times. The V gene is TRBV3-1, the J gene TRBJ1-1, with D maybe TRBD1 (6 bases). CDR1 is LGHDT and CDR2 is YNNKEL in the germline V gene (reference sequence). The V end was cut by 4 bases, the J end by 1 base, with 10 bases between. The CDR3 is made up of 14 amino acids. In DNA, the CDR3 is TGTGCCAGCAGCCTCCGGGACAAGAACACTGAAGCTTTCTTT. Translation gives CASSLRDKNTEAFF.

This clonotype was detected only a few times. V is TRBV6-2 or TRBV6-3 and J is TRBJ1-3; possibly TRBD1 for D (6 bases). Trimming removed 4 bases from V and 0 bases from J, with 13 bases in between. CDR3 length: 16 amino acids. The germline V gene has CDR1 MNHEY and CDR2 SVGEGT. CDR3 in amino acids: CASSFGQPSSGNTIYF. The CDR3 coding sequence is TGTGCCAGCAGTTTTGGACAGCCTTCCTCTGGAAACACCATATATTTT.